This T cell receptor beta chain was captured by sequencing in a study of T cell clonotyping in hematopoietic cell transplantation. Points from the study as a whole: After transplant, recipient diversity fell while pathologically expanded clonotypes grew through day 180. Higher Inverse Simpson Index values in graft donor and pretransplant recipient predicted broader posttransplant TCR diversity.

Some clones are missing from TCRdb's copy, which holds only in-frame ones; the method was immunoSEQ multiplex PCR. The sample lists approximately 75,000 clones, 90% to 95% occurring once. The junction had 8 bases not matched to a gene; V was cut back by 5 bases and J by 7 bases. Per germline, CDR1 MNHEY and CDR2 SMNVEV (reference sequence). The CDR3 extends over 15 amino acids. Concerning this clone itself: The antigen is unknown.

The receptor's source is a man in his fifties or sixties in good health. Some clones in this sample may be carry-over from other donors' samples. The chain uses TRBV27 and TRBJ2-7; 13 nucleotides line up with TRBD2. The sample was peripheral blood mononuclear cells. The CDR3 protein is CASSRPGLAGSEQYF. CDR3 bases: TGTGCCAGCAGTCGCCCGGGACTAGCGGGAAGTGAGCAGTACTTC.